The text below deals with one TCR beta chain. Antigen specificity is unknown. The sample comes from a study of blood T cells in healthy people across ages. Study observations and caveats: A roughly linear age-dependent decrease characterized TCR beta diversity per million T cells.

Sample-barcoded 5' priming and a J-beta primer mix drove a second PCR of about 6 to 11 cycles. Using its own MiXCR run on the 5' RACE reads, TCRdb lists one record per CDR3 protein. The sample contains about 1.8 million distinct CDR3 sequences, roughly 52% of which appear only once. CDR3 length equals 18 residues. Trimming left V 0 bases short and J 1 base short, with 17 bases between. Germline V gene lookup returns CDR1 MNHEY and CDR2 SVGEGT. The sequencing sample was made of blood. This clonotype was sampled from a woman aged 40 to 50 in good health. This sequence joins TRBV6-2 or TRBV6-3 and TRBJ2-3; the D gene is possibly TRBD1 (5 bases). CDR3 DNA: TGTGCCAGCAGTTACTCGAGAAGGGGCCCCTCCGGCACAGATACGCAGTATTTT. It codes for CASSYSRRGPSGTDTQYF.